The rows below give T cell receptor beta chains drawn from one sample of a study of T cells in Graves' hyperthyroidism and ophthalmopathy. TCRdb reprocessed the multiplex PCR reads via MiXCR and lists one record per CDR3 protein. The sample shows some 350,000 distinct CDR3 sequences, roughly 15% of them seen only once. Material: blood. Every receptor here comes from a woman aged 55 to 70 with Graves' ophthalmopathy. Each CDR3 is given with its conserved first and last residue. A D gene is named only where the DNA matches it firmly. Part of the rows lack a size; the others show once, few, many or a class for expanded clones.

. TRBJ2-1 . TRBV19 CASSILLSSYNEQFF TGTGCCAGTAGTATTTTACTCAGCTCCTACAATGAGCAGTTCTTC
. TRBJ2-1 many TRBV5-1 CASSGTLYNEQFF TGCGCCAGCAGCGGGACACTCTACAATGAGCAGTTCTTC
. TRBJ1-1 many TRBV12-3/TRBV12-4 CASSRVAEAFF TGTGCCAGCAGTAGAGTGGCTGAAGCTTTCTTT
. TRBJ1-3 . TRBV5-5 CASSPGTVEYTIYF TGTGCCAGCAGCCCCGGGACCGTGGAGTACACCATATATTTT
TRBD1 TRBJ2-7 many TRBV20-1 CSASYGTGVGYEQYF TGCAGTGCTAGTTACGGGACAGGGGTAGGTTACGAGCAGTACTTC
TRBD2 TRBJ2-1 many TRBV28 CASSHAGLAGGVSYNEQFF TGTGCCAGCAGCCATGCGGGGCTAGCGGGAGGGGTCTCCTACAATGAGCAGTTCTTC
. TRBJ1-3 . TRBV6-1 CASSELSRDYSGNTIYF TGTGCCAGCAGTGAACTCAGTAGGGACTACTCTGGAAACACCATATATTTT
TRBD2 TRBJ2-4 . TRBV7-9 CASSLGAGEERNIQYF TGTGCCAGCAGCTTGGGAGCGGGAGAGGAAAGAAACATTCAGTACTTC
TRBD2 TRBJ2-5 . TRBV3-1 CASSQRRLAGPETQYF TGTGCCAGCAGCCAGCGACGACTAGCGGGTCCCGAGACCCAGTACTTC
. TRBJ2-7 few TRBV20-1 CSARIAGYEQYF TGCAGTGCTAGGATTGCGGGCTACGAGCAGTACTTC
TRBD2 TRBJ2-7 many TRBV20-1 CSAEMTSGGGSYEQYF TGCAGTGCAGAAATGACTAGCGGGGGTGGGTCCTACGAGCAGTACTTC
. TRBJ2-3 many TRBV29-1 CSVSRGPLQGSTDTQYF TGCAGCGTTAGTCGGGGACCCCTCCAAGGCAGCACAGATACGCAGTATTTT
. TRBJ2-3 many TRBV6-1 CASKRARSDTQYF TGTGCCAGCAAACGAGCGCGTTCAGATACGCAGTATTTT